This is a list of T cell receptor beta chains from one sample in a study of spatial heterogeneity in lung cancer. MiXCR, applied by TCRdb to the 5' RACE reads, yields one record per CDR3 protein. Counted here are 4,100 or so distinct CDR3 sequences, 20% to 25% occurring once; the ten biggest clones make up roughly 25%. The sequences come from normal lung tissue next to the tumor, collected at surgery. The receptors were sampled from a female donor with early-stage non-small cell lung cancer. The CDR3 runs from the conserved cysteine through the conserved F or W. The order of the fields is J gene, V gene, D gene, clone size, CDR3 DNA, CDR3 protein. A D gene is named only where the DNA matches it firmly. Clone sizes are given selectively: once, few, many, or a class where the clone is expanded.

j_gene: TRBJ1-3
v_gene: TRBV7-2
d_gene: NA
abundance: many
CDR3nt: TGTGCCAGCAGCCCCACGGCAGGCCTCTCTGGAAACACCATATATTTT
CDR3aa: CASSPTAGLSGNTIYF

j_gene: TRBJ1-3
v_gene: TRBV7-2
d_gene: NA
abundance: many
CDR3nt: TGTGCCAGCAGCTTAGACAGAAACTCTGGAAACACCATATATTTT
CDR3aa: CASSLDRNSGNTIYF

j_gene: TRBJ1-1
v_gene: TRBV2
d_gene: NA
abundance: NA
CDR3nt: TGTGCCAGCAGTGGGGCTACAGGGAACATGAACACTGAAGCTTTCTTT
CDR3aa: CASSGATGNMNTEAFF

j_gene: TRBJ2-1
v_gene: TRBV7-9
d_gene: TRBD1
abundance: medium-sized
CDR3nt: TGTGCCAGCAGTCGACAGGGGACCTACAATGAGCAGTTCTTC
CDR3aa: CASSRQGTYNEQFF

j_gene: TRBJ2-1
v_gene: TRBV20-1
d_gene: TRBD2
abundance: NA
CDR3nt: TGCAGTGCTAGAGATCCTGCTAGCGGGGCTGGTGAGCAGTTCTTC
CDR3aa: CSARDPASGAGEQFF

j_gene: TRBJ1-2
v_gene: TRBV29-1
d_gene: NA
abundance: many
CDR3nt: TGTAGCGTTGAAGATCAGAGGGAAAAGGGGTACGGCTACACCTTC
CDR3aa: CSVEDQREKGYGYTF

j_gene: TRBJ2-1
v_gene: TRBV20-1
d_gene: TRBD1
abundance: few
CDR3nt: TGCAGTGCTAGACAGGGGGCGGCGGAAAATGAGCAGTTCTTC
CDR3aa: CSARQGAAENEQFF

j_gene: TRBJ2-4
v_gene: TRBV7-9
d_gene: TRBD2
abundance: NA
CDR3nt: TGTGCCAGCAGCTCGATCCGGGACTACAAAAACATTCAGTACTTC
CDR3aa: CASSSIRDYKNIQYF

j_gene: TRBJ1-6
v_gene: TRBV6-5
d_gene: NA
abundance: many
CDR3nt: TGTGCCAGCATCTTTCGGGGGTTCCCTGAACCTAATTCACCCCTCCACTTT
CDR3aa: CASIFRGFPEPNSPLHF

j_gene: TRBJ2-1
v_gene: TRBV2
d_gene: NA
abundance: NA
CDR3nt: TGTGCCAGTGCGGGGGCCTCCTACAATGAGCAGTTCTTC
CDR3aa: CASAGASYNEQFF

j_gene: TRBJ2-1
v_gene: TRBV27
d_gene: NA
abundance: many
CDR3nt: TGTGCCAGCACTTCGCGGGCTCCCACCCACAATGAGCAGTTCTTC
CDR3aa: CASTSRAPTHNEQFF

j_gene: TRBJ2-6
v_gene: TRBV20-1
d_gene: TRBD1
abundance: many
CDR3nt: TGCAGTGCTAGATCGAAACAGGGGGCTTATGGGGCCAACGTCCTGACTTTC
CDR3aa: CSARSKQGAYGANVLTF

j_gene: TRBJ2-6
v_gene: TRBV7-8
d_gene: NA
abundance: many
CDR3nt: TGTGCCAGCAGCTTAGCGGGGGCTGGGGCCAACGTCCTGACTTTC
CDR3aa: CASSLAGAGANVLTF

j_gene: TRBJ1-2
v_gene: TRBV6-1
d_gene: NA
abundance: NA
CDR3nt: TGTGCCAGCAGTGAAACAGGGAGGGATGGCTACACCTTC
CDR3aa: CASSETGRDGYTF

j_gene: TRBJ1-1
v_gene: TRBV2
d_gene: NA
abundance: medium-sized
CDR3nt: TGTGCCAGCAGTGAATATGACACTGAAGCTTTCTTT
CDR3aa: CASSEYDTEAFF

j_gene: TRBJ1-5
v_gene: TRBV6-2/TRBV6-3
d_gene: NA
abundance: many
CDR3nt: TGTGCCAGCAGGCTGAAAGGGGGTCAGCCCCAGCATTTT
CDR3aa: CASRLKGGQPQHF

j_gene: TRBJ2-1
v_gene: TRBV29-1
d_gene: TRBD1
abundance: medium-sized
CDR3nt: TGCAGCGGCATGACAGGGGGGAGGAACAATGAGCAGTTCTTC
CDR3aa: CSGMTGGRNNEQFF

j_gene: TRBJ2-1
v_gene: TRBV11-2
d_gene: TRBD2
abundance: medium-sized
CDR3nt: TGTGCCAGCAGCTTAGAGGCTAGCGGTGCGCAGTTCTTC
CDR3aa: CASSLEASGAQFF

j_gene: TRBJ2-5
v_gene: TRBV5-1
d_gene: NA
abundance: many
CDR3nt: TGCGCCAGCAGCTTGGGGACTACGGGACCAGAGACCCAGTACTTC
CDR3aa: CASSLGTTGPETQYF

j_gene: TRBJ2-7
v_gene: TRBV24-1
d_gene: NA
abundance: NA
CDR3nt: TGTGCCACCAGTGACCCCCCCGGGACACCGCCGGGAGAGCAGTACTTC
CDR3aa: CATSDPPGTPPGEQYF

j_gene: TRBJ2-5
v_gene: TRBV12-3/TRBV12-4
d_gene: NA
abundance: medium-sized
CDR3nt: TGTGCCAGCAGTTTGGGTGGGCTAGAGACCCAGTACTTC
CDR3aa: CASSLGGLETQYF

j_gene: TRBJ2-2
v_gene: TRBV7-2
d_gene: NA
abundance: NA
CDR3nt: TGTGCCAGCAGCTTAGATGCGAGTCCCCCCACCGGGGAGCTGTTTTTT
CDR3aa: CASSLDASPPTGELFF

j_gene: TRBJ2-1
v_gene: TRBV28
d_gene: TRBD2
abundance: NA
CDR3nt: TGTGCCAGCAGTTCGGGACTAGCGCTCTACAATGAGCAGTTC
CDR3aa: CASSSGLALYNEQF

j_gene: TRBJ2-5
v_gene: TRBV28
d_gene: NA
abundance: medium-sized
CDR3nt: TGTGCCAGCAGTCAATCAGAGACCCAGTACTTC
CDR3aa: CASSQSETQYF

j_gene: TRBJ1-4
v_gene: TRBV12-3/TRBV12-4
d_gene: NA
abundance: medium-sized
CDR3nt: TGTGCCAGCAGTTTAGGCATCGGGGCAAAAGAAAAACTGTTTTTT
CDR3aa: CASSLGIGAKEKLFF

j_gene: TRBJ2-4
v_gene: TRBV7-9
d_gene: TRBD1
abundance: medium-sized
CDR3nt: TGTGCCAGCAGCCCTCTGACAGGGCTGGAACGGATACAAGCCAAAAACATTCAGTACTTC
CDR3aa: CASSPLTGLERIQAKNIQYF

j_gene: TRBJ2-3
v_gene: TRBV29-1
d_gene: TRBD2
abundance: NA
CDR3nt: TGCAGCGTTGACGCCCCGGGACTAGCGGTCACAGATACGCAGTATTTT
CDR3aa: CSVDAPGLAVTDTQYF

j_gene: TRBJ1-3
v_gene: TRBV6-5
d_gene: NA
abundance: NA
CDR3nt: TGTGCCAGCAGATTTGGAAACACCATATATTTT
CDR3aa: CASRFGNTIYF

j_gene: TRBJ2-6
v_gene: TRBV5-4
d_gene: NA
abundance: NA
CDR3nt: TGTGCCAGCAGCCCGGGCCTGACAGGCAACTCTGGGGCCAACGTCCTGACTTTC
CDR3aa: CASSPGLTGNSGANVLTF

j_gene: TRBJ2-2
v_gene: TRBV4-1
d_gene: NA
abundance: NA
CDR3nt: TGCGCCAGCAGCCAGCAAACAGAATCCGGGGAGCTGTTTTTT
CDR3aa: CASSQQTESGELFF

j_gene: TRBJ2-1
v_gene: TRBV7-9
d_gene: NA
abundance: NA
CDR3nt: TGTGCCAGCAGCTTTGCCAGGAGCTCCTACAATGAGCAGTTCTTC
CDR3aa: CASSFARSSYNEQFF

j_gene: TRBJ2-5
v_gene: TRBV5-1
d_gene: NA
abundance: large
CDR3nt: TGCGCCAGCAGCTTGGAGACAGCCAACCAAGAGACCCAGTACTTC
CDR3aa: CASSLETANQETQYF

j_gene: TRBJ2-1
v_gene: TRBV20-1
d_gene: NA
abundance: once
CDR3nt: TGCAGTGCTAGAGAGTCCTACAATGAGCAGTTCTTC
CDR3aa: CSARESYNEQFF

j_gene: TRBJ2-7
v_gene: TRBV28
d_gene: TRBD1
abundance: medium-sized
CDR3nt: TGTGCCAGCAGTTACGGGACAGGGGACTCCTACGAGCAGTACTTC
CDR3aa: CASSYGTGDSYEQYF

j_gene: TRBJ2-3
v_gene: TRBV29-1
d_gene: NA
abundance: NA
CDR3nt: TGCAGCGCCCCGGGCGAGGGCGGAACAGATACGCAGTATTTT
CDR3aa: CSAPGEGGTDTQYF

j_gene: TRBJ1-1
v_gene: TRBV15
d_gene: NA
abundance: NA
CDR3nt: TGTGCCACCAGCAGAGGCAGGGCGAACACTGAAGCTTTCTTT
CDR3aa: CATSRGRANTEAFF

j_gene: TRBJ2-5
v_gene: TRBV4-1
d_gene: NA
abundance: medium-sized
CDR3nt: TGCGCCAGCAGCCAGACGGGACTCGGAGAGACCCAGTACTTC
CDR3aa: CASSQTGLGETQYF

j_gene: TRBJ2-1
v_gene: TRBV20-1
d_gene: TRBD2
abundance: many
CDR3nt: TGCAGTGCTCGGGTAGCGGGGGGTTACAATGAGCAGTTCTTC
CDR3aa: CSARVAGGYNEQFF

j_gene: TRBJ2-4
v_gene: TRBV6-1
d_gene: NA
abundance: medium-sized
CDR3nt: TGTGCCAGCACCATTCAGGCAATGGCCAAAAACATTCAGTACTTC
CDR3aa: CASTIQAMAKNIQYF

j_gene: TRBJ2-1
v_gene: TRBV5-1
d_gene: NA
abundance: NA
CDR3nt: TGCGCCAGCAGCTTCTTTGGGCCGAAGAGCTCCTACAATGAGCAGTTCTTC
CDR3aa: CASSFFGPKSSYNEQFF

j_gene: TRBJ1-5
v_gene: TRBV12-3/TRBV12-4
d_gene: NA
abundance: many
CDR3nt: TGTGCCAGCAGTCCAGGGGCCAGAAATCAGCCCCAGCATTTT
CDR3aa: CASSPGARNQPQHF

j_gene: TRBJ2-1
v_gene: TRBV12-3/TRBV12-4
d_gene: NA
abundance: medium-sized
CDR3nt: TGTGCCAGCAGTTTAGGGCTAGGGGTCCACAATGAGCAGTTCTTC
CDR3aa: CASSLGLGVHNEQFF

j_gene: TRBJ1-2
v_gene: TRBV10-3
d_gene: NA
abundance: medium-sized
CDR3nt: TGTGCCATCAAACCCACAGGGACACTTAACTATGGCTACACCTTC
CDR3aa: CAIKPTGTLNYGYTF

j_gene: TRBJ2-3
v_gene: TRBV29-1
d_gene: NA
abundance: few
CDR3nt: TGCAGCGTTGGATCGGTGGATACGCAGTATTTT
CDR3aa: CSVGSVDTQYF

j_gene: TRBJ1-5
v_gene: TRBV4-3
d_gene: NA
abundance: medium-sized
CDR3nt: TGCGCCAGCAGCCAAGATCTAAGAGGTGGCAATCAGCCCCAGCATTTT
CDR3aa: CASSQDLRGGNQPQHF

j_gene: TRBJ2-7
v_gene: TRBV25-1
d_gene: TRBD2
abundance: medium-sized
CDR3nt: TGTGCCAGCAGTAGGGAGGCGGGAGCCTACGAGCAGTACTTC
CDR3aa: CASSREAGAYEQYF

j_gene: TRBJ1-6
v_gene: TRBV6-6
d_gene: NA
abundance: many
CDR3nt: TGTGCCAGCAGTTACTCGAGGCAGGGGAGTAGGTTTTACAATTCACCCCTCCACTTT
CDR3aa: CASSYSRQGSRFYNSPLHF

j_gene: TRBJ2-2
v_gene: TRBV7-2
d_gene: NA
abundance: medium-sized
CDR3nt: TGTGCCAGCAGCTTAAGGCCCCAGGGTATCCCCGGGGAGCTGTTTTTT
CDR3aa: CASSLRPQGIPGELFF

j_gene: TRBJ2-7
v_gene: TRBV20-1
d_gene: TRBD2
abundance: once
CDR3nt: TGCAGTGCAACAAGGCTACTAGCGGGCCCCTACGAGCAGTACTTC
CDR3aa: CSATRLLAGPYEQYF

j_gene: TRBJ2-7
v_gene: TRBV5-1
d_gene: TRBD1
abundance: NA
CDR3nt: TGCGCCAGCAGCTCACAGGGGGAACGGTACTTC
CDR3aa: CASSSQGERYF

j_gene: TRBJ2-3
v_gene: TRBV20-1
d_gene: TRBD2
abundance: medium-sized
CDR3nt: TGCAGTGCTAGCGAACTAGCGGGAGTTGGGGCAGATACGCAGTATTTT
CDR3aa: CSASELAGVGADTQYF

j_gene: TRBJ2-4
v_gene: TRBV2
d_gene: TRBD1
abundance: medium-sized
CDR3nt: TGTGCCAGCACCTCCCTGGACAGGGAGAACATTCAGTACTTC
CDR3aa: CASTSLDRENIQYF

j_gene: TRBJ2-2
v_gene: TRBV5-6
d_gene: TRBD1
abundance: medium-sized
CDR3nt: TGTGCCAGCAGCCTAGGGCAGGGGGTCGACGGGGAGCTGTTTTTT
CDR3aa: CASSLGQGVDGELFF

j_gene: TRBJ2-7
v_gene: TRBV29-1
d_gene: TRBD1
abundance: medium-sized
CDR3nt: TGCAGCGTTGCCGGGACAGGGGGATCCTACGAGCAGTACTTC
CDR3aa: CSVAGTGGSYEQYF

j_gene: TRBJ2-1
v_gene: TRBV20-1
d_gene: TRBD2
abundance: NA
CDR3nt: TGCAGTGCCCAGCGGGGGCCGCCAGGCGATGAGCAGTTCTTC
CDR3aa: CSAQRGPPGDEQFF

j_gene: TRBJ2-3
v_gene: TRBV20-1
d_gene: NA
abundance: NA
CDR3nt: TGCAGCCGTCTCCTTCTAGATACGCAGTATTTT
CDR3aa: CSRLLLDTQYF

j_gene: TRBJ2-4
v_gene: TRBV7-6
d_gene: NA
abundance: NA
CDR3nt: TGTGCCAGCAGCTTAGGTTTCTTTACAGGCGTCGGGGCCAAAAACATTCAGTACTTC
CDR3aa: CASSLGFFTGVGAKNIQYF

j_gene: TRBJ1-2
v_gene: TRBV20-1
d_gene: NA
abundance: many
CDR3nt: TGCAGTGCTACCATCGGGGCTTCTAACTATGGCTACACCTTC
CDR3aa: CSATIGASNYGYTF

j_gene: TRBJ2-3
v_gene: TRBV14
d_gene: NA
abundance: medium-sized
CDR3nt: TGTGCCAGCAGCCGCCCCCTCGGCGGAGATAGCACAGATACGCAGTATTTT
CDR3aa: CASSRPLGGDSTDTQYF

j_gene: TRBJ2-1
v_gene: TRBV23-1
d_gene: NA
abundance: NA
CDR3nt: TGCGCCAGCAGTGAGTCGTGTCGGGGTTCGGAGCAGTTCTTC
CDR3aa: CASSESCRGSEQFF